The source of this T cell receptor (beta chain) is a study of blood T cells in healthy people across ages. Germline CDR1 is SGHRS and CDR2 is YFSETQ. The CDR3 runs 17 residues. With a J-beta primer mix and a sample-barcoded 5' primer, a second PCR ran 7 to 11 cycles. Carrying 12 random nucleotides, a template-switch adaptor labeled each individual cDNA molecule. In TCRdb, the 5' RACE reads were re-called with MiXCR into one record per CDR3 protein. The sample contains over a million distinct CDR3 sequences, roughly two fifths of which appear only once. The sample consisted of blood. The receptor comes from a woman younger than 30 in good health. V usage is TRBV5-1 and J usage is TRBJ2-7; 9 nucleotides match TRBD2. The end of the DNA fits TRBJ2-5 better, so the J call may be wrong. The CDR3 region is CASSWGVTSGFAETQYF. DNA of the CDR3: TGCGCCAGCAGCTGGGGTGTAACTAGCGGGTTTGCGGAGACCCAGTACTTC.